The present entry profiles one T cell receptor (beta chain) with its context. Its antigen remains unknown. The source of the sample is a study of OX40 agonist ivuxolimab in advanced cancers. General study points: Researchers did not determine the expanded peripheral T cells' antigen specificity.

TCRdb keeps only in-frame clones here, not all; method: immunoSEQ multiplex PCR. The sample consists of over 25,000 clones, 80% to 85% of them appearing once. J gave up 2 bases and V 1 base, and 1 base lay outside the gene matches. Germline V gives CDR1 SGHRS, CDR2 YFSETQ. The CDR3 length is 16 residues. The receptor comes from an adult with an advanced solid tumor such as melanoma, head and neck, liver or kidney cancer. The rearrangement links TRBV5-1 to TRBJ2-1; 12 positions match TRBD2. Material: CD4+ or CD8+ T cells sorted from blood, obtained in a trial of the OX40 agonist ivuxolimab. CDR3 sequence (DNA): TGCGCCAGCAGCTTGACTAGCGGGGGGACCTACAATGAGCAGTTCTTC. Translation gives CASSLTSGGTYNEQFF.